The 5 T cell receptor beta chains presented below share a single source sample, sequenced in a study of cytomegalovirus exposure and HLA in healthy donors. PCR amplification relied on 60 Vbeta primers (plus 13 Jbeta primers). Data came from immunoSEQ multiplex PCR; TCRdb stores just in-frame clones and leaves some out. The sample shows around 150,000 clones, roughly 77% of them seen only once. Material for sequencing was PBMCs. The receptor source for this set is a man between 25 and 39 years old in good health.

CDR3 sequence (DNA): TGCGCCAGCAGCCAACGGGGAGGCTCAGGGATGCCCCAGCATTTT. Protein: CASSQRGGSGMPQHF. This sequence joins TRBV4-1 and TRBJ1-5; D is possibly TRBD1 (5 bases). The length of the CDR3 is 15 residues. CDR1 is MGHRA and CDR2 is YSYEKL in the germline V gene. V was cut by 2 bases and J by 9 bases, with 17 bases left in between.

The V gene is TRBV18, the J gene TRBJ2-1; the match to TRBD1 covers 8 bases. V lost 4 bases to trimming and J lost 9 bases; unmatched junction nucleotides: 8. The germline V gene encodes CDR1 KGHSH and CDR2 LQKENI. The CDR3 spans 14 residues. The CDR3 DNA sequence: TGTGCCAGCTCACGGACAGGGAGAAGGACTGAGCAGTTCTTC. It yields the protein CASSRTGRRTEQFF.

The rearrangement uses TRBV7-6 and TRBJ2-7; 11 nucleotides line up with TRBD2. CDR1 and CDR2 from the germline V gene are SGHVS and FNYEAQ. The CDR3 extends over 15 amino acids. The ends lost 5 bases at V and 0 bases at J; junction bases unmatched: 3. DNA of the CDR3: TGTGCCAGCAGCACGGGACTAGCGGTCTCCTACGAGCAGTACTTC. Translation: CASSTGLAVSYEQYF.

This clone was counted between two and nine times. The chain couples TRBV7-3 to TRBJ1-2; TRBD1 aligns across 7 bases. CDR3 size: 15 residues. The germline V gene has CDR1 SGHTA and CDR2 FQGTGA. J lost 4 bases, V lost 2 bases, and 7 bases had no gene match. The CDR3: CASSLDWTGPYGYTF. As DNA, the CDR3 is TGTGCCAGCAGCTTAGATTGGACAGGACCCTATGGCTACACCTTC.

The rearrangement uses TRBV2 and TRBJ2-1; D gene uncertain. V lost 7 bases, J lost 7 bases, and 5 bases lay in between. This CDR3 comprises 10 residues. Germline V gives CDR1 SNHLY, CDR2 FYNNEI. CDR3 protein: CASNQNEQFF. The CDR3 bases are TGTGCCAGCAATCAAAATGAGCAGTTCTTC.